Shown below are 27 T cell receptor beta chains from a single sample sequenced in a study of blood T cell repertoires in COVID-19. Clones were read by immunoSEQ multiplex PCR, and TCRdb kept only the in-frame ones, dropping some. The top ten hold 4% to 6% of the sample, which has 200,000 to 300,000 clones, over 75% seen once. Sequencing was carried out using peripheral blood. These receptors were collected from a man in his forties or fifties with COVID-19, enrolled during active disease.

This clone was seen a single time. The rearrangement links TRBV28 to TRBJ1-4; D possibly corresponds to TRBD1 (5 bases). Per the germline V gene, CDR1 is MDHEN and CDR2 is SYDVKM. The CDR3 covers 14 residues. V was pared by 5 bases and J by 7 bases, with 14 bases between. The CDR3 sequence: CASSPSGEAEKLFF. CDR3 coding DNA: TGTGCCAGCAGTCCCTCGGGGGAGGCTGAAAAACTGTTTTTT.

This clone was recorded only once. V gene TRBV10-3 combines with J gene TRBJ2-1, with 7 nucleotides matching TRBD2. Germline values: CDR1 ENHRY, CDR2 SYGVKD. The CDR3 totals 15 residues. The V segment lost 4 bases and the J segment 2 bases; nucleotides outside the gene matches: 5. This CDR3 is CAISVTSNAYNEQFF. CDR3 DNA sequence: TGTGCCATCAGTGTGACTAGCAACGCCTACAATGAGCAGTTCTTC.

Here the CDR3 DNA reads TGTGCCAGCAGCGTAGGGGACAGAAATATCTATGGCTACACCTTC. Amino acids: CASSVGDRNIYGYTF. This chain joins TRBV9 and TRBJ1-2; 7 bases fit TRBD1. Germline V gives CDR1 SGDLS, CDR2 YYNGEE. The CDR3 runs 15 residues. The V segment lost 0 bases and the J segment 4 bases; nucleotides outside the gene matches: 6.

This clone has only one observation. The chain carries TRBV28 and TRBJ2-7; 10 nucleotides agree with TRBD1. J gave up 2 bases and V 2 bases, and 3 bases lay outside the gene matches. This CDR3 contains 15 residues. CDR1 is MDHEN and CDR2 is SYDVKM in the germline V gene. The CDR3 DNA reads TGTGCCAGCAGTTTAGGGACAGGGGCGGCCTACGAGCAGTACTTC. This codes for CASSLGTGAAYEQYF.

The V and J genes are TRBV6-5 and TRBJ1-6; D uncertain. Germline CDR1 MNHEY, CDR2 SVGAGI. This CDR3 is built from 13 residues. Between the trimmed V and J ends, which lost 8 bases and 5 bases, there was a span of 10 bases. The CDR3 DNA is TGTGCCAGCCTCCGGGAAAATAATTCACCCCTCCACTTT. It specifies CASLRENNSPLHF.

J is TRBJ2-7 and V is TRBV6-4; tentatively, D is TRBD1 (6 bases). CDR1 is MRHNA and CDR2 is SNTAGT in the germline V gene. Deletions cut 9 bases from V and 1 base from J, with 16 bases between. The CDR3 totals 14 residues. For the CDR3, the DNA is TGTGCCAGTCACAGGGTGGGGGCGTCCTACGAGCAGTACTTC. Protein: CASHRVGASYEQYF.

This chain uses TRBV6-2 or TRBV6-3 with TRBJ2-7, with 7 bases aligning to TRBD1. The CDR3 is made up of 14 amino acids. Germline V gene data show CDR1 as MNHEY and CDR2 as SVGEGT. After removal of 5 bases from V and 2 bases from J, the junction contained 6 bases not matched to a gene. DNA for the CDR3: TGTGCCAGCAGTACGGACAGGATTCCCTACGAGCAGTACTTC. Translated, it gives CASSTDRIPYEQYF.

The sample holds a few counts of this clone. This rearrangement joins TRBV7-9 to TRBJ1-2; no definite D call. V shed 2 bases and J shed 7 bases, with 11 bases lying between them. Looked up from germline, CDR1 is SEHNR and CDR2 is FQNEAQ (reference sequence). This CDR3 spans 13 amino acids. The CDR3, as DNA: TGTGCCAGCAGCTTACCAGGTCCTATTGGCTACACCTTC. It is translated as CASSLPGPIGYTF.

This chain joins TRBV18 and TRBJ2-3; no clear D. Trimming cost V 5 bases and J 2 bases, with 8 bases left between them. Per germline, CDR1 KGHSH and CDR2 LQKENI. The CDR3 totals 13 residues. In DNA form, the CDR3 reads TGTGCCAGCTCATCCCCTAACACAGATACGCAGTATTTT. Its protein product is CASSSPNTDTQYF.

The chain is built from TRBV21-1 and TRBJ1-2; the D segment call TRBD1 is taken from the table without a DNA check. TRBV21-1 represents a pseudogene. CDR3 length equals 17 residues. The CDR3, as DNA: TGTGCCAGCAGCGACGGGGGAAAGGGGGCTCGTGGAGATGGCTACACCTTC. This gives the protein CASSDGGKGARGDGYTF.

The V call is TRBV2, the J call TRBJ2-1, with TRBD2 matching over 9 bases. Germline values: CDR1 SNHLY, CDR2 FYNNEI. The ends lost 2 bases at V and 9 bases at J; junction bases unmatched: 5. This CDR3 has 14 amino acids. CDR3: CASSEMAGGLEQFF. Here the CDR3 DNA reads TGTGCCAGCAGTGAAATGGCGGGGGGGCTTGAGCAGTTCTTC.

This clone was seen once. The chain links TRBV2 to TRBJ1-6; 9 bases fit TRBD1. The CDR3 spans 14 residues. J was trimmed by 10 bases and V by 7 bases; bases with no gene match: 8. CDR1 and CDR2 from the germline V gene are SNHLY and FYNNEI. CDR3 loop: CASTRDRAGSPLHF. The CDR3 coding sequence is TGTGCCAGCACCCGGGACAGGGCGGGATCACCCCTCCACTTT.

This chain uses TRBV10-3 with TRBJ1-5; 10 nucleotides line up with TRBD1. Germline V gene sequence: CDR1 ENHRY, CDR2 SYGVKD. V was clipped by 6 bases and J by 6 bases; unmatched bases: 8. CDR3 size: 15 residues. CDR3 DNA sequence: TGTGCCATCAGCACCGGGACAGGGGAGAGTCAGCCCCAGCATTTT. It specifies CAISTGTGESQPQHF.

The chain combines TRBV27 with TRBJ2-3; D possibly corresponds to TRBD2 (6 bases). The V gene lost 2 bases and the J gene lost 5 bases, with 11 bases spanning the gap. Germline-derived CDR1 and CDR2 are MNHEY and SMNVEV (reference sequence). There are 14 residues in the CDR3. The CDR3 nucleotides read TGTGCCAGCAGTTTACGGGGGTGGGTAGATACGCAGTATTTT. Its protein is CASSLRGWVDTQYF.

The CDR3 coding sequence is TGTGCCAGCAGCCCGGGGAGGGTCTCTGGAAACACCATATATTTT. As protein: CASSPGRVSGNTIYF. The chain employs TRBV27 and TRBJ1-3; the D is unclear. V lost 6 bases and J lost 0, with 12 bases in between. This CDR3 has 15 amino acids. The germline V gene encodes CDR1 MNHEY and CDR2 SMNVEV (reference sequence).

This chain joins TRBV6-1 and TRBJ1-5, with 7 bases matching TRBD1. Trimming cost V 4 bases and J 0 bases; bases outside gene matches: 12. The CDR3 covers 18 residues. Germline V gene lookup returns CDR1 MNHNS and CDR2 SASEGT. The CDR3 DNA follows: TGTGCCAGCAGTGCAACTCTAGGACAGGACTATAGCAATCAGCCCCAGCATTTT. It yields the protein CASSATLGQDYSNQPQHF.

This chain uses TRBV19 with TRBJ2-5; maybe TRBD2 (6 bases). CDR1 and CDR2 (germline): LNHDA, SQIVND (reference sequence). The germline V and J ends were trimmed by 6 bases and 5 bases, with 19 bases remaining between them. The CDR3 is made up of 15 amino acids. As DNA, the CDR3 is TGTGCCAGTAGGGATCGGCCTAGCGCCGAGGAGACCCAGTACTTC. Translating gives CASRDRPSAEETQYF.

This sequence joins TRBV10-3 and TRBJ1-1; D uncertain. CDR1 and CDR2 (germline): ENHRY, SYGVKD. V dropped 0 bases and J dropped 3 bases, with 8 bases sitting between them. The CDR3 length is 14 residues. The CDR3 coding sequence is TGTGCCATCAGTGAGTCACCCGGGTACACTGAAGCTTTCTTT. This codes for CAISESPGYTEAFF.

This clone has only one observation. The V and J genes are TRBV9 and TRBJ2-5; a weak D match, TRBD1 (5 bases). The CDR3 has 14 residues. V shed 0 bases and J shed 5 bases, with 11 bases lying between them. In germline, CDR1 is SGDLS, CDR2 YYNGEE. The CDR3, as DNA: TGTGCCAGCAGCGTAGAGTATAGGGGTGAGACCCAGTACTTC. It encodes CASSVEYRGETQYF.

The V and J genes are TRBV7-8 and TRBJ1-5, with D possibly matching TRBD1 (6 bases). Trimming removed 4 bases from V and 7 bases from J, with 20 bases in between. Per the germline V gene, CDR1 is SGHVS and CDR2 is FQNEAQ. CDR3 length equals 16 residues. The CDR3 spells CASSSSTRGAGQPQHF. The CDR3 DNA is TGTGCCAGCAGCTCGTCAACCCGGGGGGCTGGACAGCCCCAGCATTTT.

The rearrangement joins TRBV18 to TRBJ2-3; weak D call: TRBD2 (5 bases). Trimming shortened V by 1 base and J by 5 bases, and 16 bases separated the two germline ends. This CDR3 is built from 16 residues. CDR1 and CDR2 from the germline V gene are KGHSH and LQKENI. The CDR3 protein is CASSPLPLAAEDTQYF. In DNA form, the CDR3 reads TGTGCCAGCTCACCACTCCCCCTAGCTGCAGAAGATACGCAGTATTTT.

The chain has TRBV19 and TRBJ1-1; the D gene is possibly TRBD1 (5 bases). V was clipped by 9 bases and J by 1 base, with 18 bases between them. The germline V gene has CDR1 LNHDA and CDR2 SQIVND (reference sequence). The CDR3 has 15 residues. The CDR3 DNA reads TGTGCCAGCGCCTACCACTCAGGGTGGAACACTGAAGCTTTCTTT. It is translated as CASAYHSGWNTEAFF.

V usage is TRBV5-1 and J usage is TRBJ1-2; TRBD1 agrees at 7 bases. Germline values: CDR1 SGHRS, CDR2 YFSETQ. This CDR3 has 13 amino acids. V gave up 4 bases and J gave up 6 bases; unmatched junction bases: 6. CDR3 region: CASSVDRIDGYTF. CDR3 nucleotide sequence: TGCGCCAGCAGCGTGGACAGGATAGATGGCTACACCTTC.

Turning to this clone: Other DNA sequences in this sample translate to the same CDR3. The genes are TRBV19 and TRBJ1-5; D unclear. CDR1 LNHDA and CDR2 SQIVND come from the germline V gene (reference sequence). Trimming left V 1 base short and J 4 bases short, with 8 bases between. The CDR3 runs 14 residues. CDR3 protein: CASSIGAGNQPQHF. The CDR3 DNA is TGTGCCAGTAGTATAGGGGCGGGGAATCAGCCCCAGCATTTT. The whole variable domain, remainder taken from reference TRBV19 and TRBJ1-5, is DGGITQSPKYLFRKEGQNVTLSCEQNLNHDAMYWYRQDPGQGLRLIYYSQIVNDFQKGDIAEGYSVSREKKESFPLTVTSAQKNPTAFYLCASSIGAGNQPQHFGDGTRLSIL.

V gene TRBV5-5 combines with J gene TRBJ2-7; the match to TRBD1 covers 7 bases. The germline gives CDR1 SGHKS, CDR2 YYEKEE (reference sequence). V shed 0 bases and J 0 bases; nucleotides not matched to a gene: 3. This CDR3 is built from 15 residues. The CDR3 region has the DNA TGTGCCAGCAGCTTGGGACAGGGCTACTCCTACGAGCAGTACTTC. As protein: CASSLGQGYSYEQYF.

The chain carries TRBV19 and TRBJ1-2; possible D gene TRBD1, 5 bases. Germline CDR1 reads LNHDA; CDR2 reads SQIVND (reference sequence). Between the trimmed V and J ends, which lost 6 bases and 0 bases, there was a span of 17 bases. The CDR3 loop spans 16 amino acids. CDR3 sequence reads: CASRPTSTAPNYGYTF. CDR3 nucleotide sequence: TGTGCCAGTAGACCAACCTCGACAGCCCCTAACTATGGCTACACCTTC.

The CDR3 loop is CASSSGQGLSNTEAFF. The DNA of the CDR3 is TGTGCCAGCAGCTCAGGACAGGGTTTGTCGAACACTGAAGCTTTCTTT. The chain joins TRBV5-5 to TRBJ1-1; 8 bases match TRBD1. Germline V gene lookup returns CDR1 SGHKS and CDR2 YYEKEE (reference sequence). This CDR3 is 16 amino acids long. V shed 3 bases and J 1 base; nucleotides not matched to a gene: 8.